These T cell receptor beta chains were read from a single sample in a study of T-cell reconstitution after alpha-beta-depleted transplantation in children. TCRdb re-called the PCR reads through MiXCR, storing one row per CDR3 protein. The sample yields 210,000 or so distinct CDR3 sequences, under 13% seen once. The specimen comprised PBMCs, sampled before TCRalphabeta/CD19-depleted stem cell transplant. The receptors here all came from a child in the first two years of life with acute myeloid leukemia, due to receive a stem cell transplant. The CDR3 runs from the conserved cysteine through the conserved F or W. D genes are given only for firm matches. Not all rows give a size; the values are once, few, many and, for expanded clones, a class.

D	V	J	size	DNA	CDR3
.	TRBV20-1	TRBJ2-4	many	TGCAGTGCTACCAAAAACATTCAGTACTTC	CSATKNIQYF
TRBD1	TRBV5-1	TRBJ1-2	many	TGCGCCAGCAGCTCGCAGGGGGACTATGGCTACACCTTC	CASSSQGDYGYTF
.	TRBV4-1	TRBJ2-3	many	TGCGCCAGCAGCCAAGGACCGGAGGGAGGATTCACAGATACGCAGTATTTT	CASSQGPEGGFTDTQYF
.	TRBV28	TRBJ2-7	many	TGTGCCAGCAGTCCTCGAGGACCGCCTAACGAGCAGTACTTC	CASSPRGPPNEQYF
.	TRBV6-5	TRBJ2-2	many	TGTGCCAGCAGTTACTCTGCCGGGGAGCTGTTTTTT	CASSYSAGELFF
TRBD2	TRBV28	TRBJ2-5	many	TGTGCCAGCAGCCTTGGGACTAGCGGGAGGGCCCGAGAGACCCAGTACTTC	CASSLGTSGRARETQYF
.	TRBV7-2	TRBJ2-1	many	TGTGCCAGCAGCTCCGCGTACCTCTCCTACAATGAGCAGTTCTTC	CASSSAYLSYNEQFF
TRBD2	TRBV14	TRBJ2-1	many	TGTGCCAGCAGCCAACGGGAGGCCTTCTACAATGAGCAGTTCTTC	CASSQREAFYNEQFF
TRBD2	TRBV12-3/TRBV12-4	TRBJ2-3	many	TGTGCCAGCAGTCCAACTAGCGGGGGGGCAGATACGCAGTATTTT	CASSPTSGGADTQYF
.	TRBV5-1	TRBJ1-1	.	TGCGCCAGCAGCCCGGGGACGCCGAACACTGAAGCTTTCTTT	CASSPGTPNTEAFF
.	TRBV27	TRBJ2-1	many	TGTGCCAGCAGTTTCCGAGGACCTTACAATGAGCAGTTCTTC	CASSFRGPYNEQFF
.	TRBV19	TRBJ2-7	many	TGTGCCAGTAGTATGGGCGACAGAGACTACGAGCAGTACTTC	CASSMGDRDYEQYF
TRBD1	TRBV7-2	TRBJ1-2	.	TGTGCCAGCAGCTCCCACAGGGGGCTGGGCTACACCTTC	CASSSHRGLGYTF
.	TRBV5-1	TRBJ2-3	many	TGCGCCAGCAGCCCCGGATTGGGTCAGGGCACAGATACGCAGTATTTT	CASSPGLGQGTDTQYF
.	TRBV5-1	TRBJ2-7	many	TGCGCCAGCAGCCCGGATCCCGCCTACGAGCAGTACTTC	CASSPDPAYEQYF
.	TRBV20-1	TRBJ2-1	many	TGCAGTGCTAGACCTAGCTGGGATGAGCAGTTCTTC	CSARPSWDEQFF
.	TRBV5-1	TRBJ2-5	many	TGCGCCAGCAGCTTAGGGCCAGTCCAAGAGACCCAGTACTTC	CASSLGPVQETQYF
.	TRBV20-1	TRBJ2-2	many	TGCAGTGCTACGGCTAGCGCGCGCACCGGGGAGCTGTTTTTT	CSATASARTGELFF
.	TRBV12-3/TRBV12-4	TRBJ1-6	many	TGTGCCAGCACCCGGGACGGTAATTCACCCCTCCACTTT	CASTRDGNSPLHF
.	TRBV11-2	TRBJ2-7	many	TGTGCCAGCAGCCAAACCACCTTCGAAGAGCAGTACTTC	CASSQTTFEEQYF
.	TRBV28	TRBJ2-7	.	TGTGCCAGGAGCCTCGGGTCGCCCTACGAGCAGTACTTC	CARSLGSPYEQYF
.	TRBV6-5	TRBJ2-1	.	TGTGCCAGCAGTTGGACCCTTGGTAAGGGAAATGAGCAGTTCTTC	CASSWTLGKGNEQFF